This T cell receptor beta chain was captured in a study of blood T cell repertoires in COVID-19. The overall study: T cells, B-cell-depleted T cells, or PBMCs supplied cDNA or gDNA.

Individuals drawn from 24 US areas were about 18 to 95 years old. Cohort assignment relied on participant-reported clinical history. The V gene end was trimmed by 1 base and the J gene end by 0 bases; junction bases not matched to a gene: 5. The CDR3 is made up of 15 amino acids. CDR1 is GTSNPN and CDR2 is SVGIG in the germline V gene (reference sequence). How the authors handled the data: Counts of nucleated cells, estimated from reference gene primer amplification, were obtained. Method: immunoSEQ multiplex PCR; TCRdb's copy keeps in-frame clones and lacks some. The V and J calls and clone size come from that table; D and trimming were worked out from the DNA. The sample has about 240,000 clones, 70% to 90% seen once. This clone was seen just once.

The chain employs TRBV30 and TRBJ1-2; 7 bases match TRBD1. The sequence derives from a woman in her 40s with acute COVID-19. Sequencing was carried out using PBMCs or T cells enriched from blood (not recorded which). This CDR3 is CAWSGNRGSNYGYTF. The CDR3 coding sequence is TGTGCCTGGAGTGGAAACAGGGGTTCTAACTATGGCTACACCTTC. The full variable domain, completed using reference TRBV30 and TRBJ1-2, is SQTIHQWPATLVQPVGSPLSLECTVEGTSNPNLYWYRQAAGRGLQLLFYSVGIGQISSEVPQNLSASRPQDRQFILSSKKLLLSDSGFYLCAWSGNRGSNYGYTFGSGTRLTVV.